These 29 T cell receptor beta chains were sequenced from one sample in a study of early T cells in non-severe SARS-CoV-2 infection. TCRdb re-analysed the 5' RACE reads in MiXCR, keeping a single row per CDR3 protein. The sample consists of 69,000 or so distinct CDR3 sequences, 9.5% of them appearing once. What was sequenced was whole blood. Receptors were obtained from an adult who was a healthcare worker with PCR-confirmed SARS-CoV-2 infection or an uninfected control (not recorded which).

This clonotype came up a few times. The J gene is TRBJ2-3, the V gene TRBV29-1; tentative D call: TRBD2 (5 bases). V gave up 4 bases and J gave up 1 base, with 12 bases separating them. Germline assignment: CDR1 SQVTM and CDR2 ANQGSEA. The CDR3 totals 14 residues. In nucleotides, the CDR3 is TGCAGCGTTGGTGGTAGCGACGGCACAGATACGCAGTATTTT. Protein sequence: CSVGGSDGTDTQYF.

V and J are TRBV10-3 and TRBJ1-3, with D possibly TRBD1 on 5 matching bases. Trimming pared 1 base from V and 9 bases from J, leaving 7 bases between. From germline, CDR1 is ENHRY and CDR2 SYGVKD. CDR3 length equals 12 residues. The CDR3 protein is CAISEWGVTIYF. CDR3 nucleotide sequence: TGTGCCATCAGTGAGTGGGGCGTCACCATATATTTT.

This clonotype was counted once. The chain uses TRBV6-5 and TRBJ1-1, with D perhaps TRBD1 (6 bases). V shed 6 bases and J shed 0 bases, with 11 bases lying between them. CDR3 length: 14 residues. Germline CDR1 is MNHEY and CDR2 is SVGAGI. CDR3 protein: CASRSGDMNTEAFF. The CDR3 bases are TGTGCCAGCAGGTCGGGGGACATGAACACTGAAGCTTTCTTT.

The chain uses TRBV29-1 and TRBJ2-1; 9 bases align to TRBD2. V trimming: 3 bases; J trimming: 7 bases; junction bases outside the gene matches: 4. Germline CDR1 reads SQVTM; CDR2 reads ANQGSEA. The CDR3 contains 13 residues. The CDR3 protein is CSVEAGGYNEQFF. CDR3 sequence (DNA): TGCAGCGTTGAGGCGGGAGGGTATAATGAGCAGTTCTTC.

The table lists this clonotype with many counts. The chain combines TRBV27 with TRBJ1-2, with D perhaps TRBD1 (6 bases). This CDR3 contains 13 residues. Deletions cut 4 bases from V and 4 bases from J, with 10 bases between. The germline gives CDR1 MNHEY, CDR2 SMNVEV (reference sequence). The CDR3 loop is CASSYRVGYGYTF. CDR3 coding DNA: TGTGCCAGCAGTTACAGGGTTGGCTATGGCTACACCTTC.

This clonotype showed up many times. The rearrangement joins TRBV12-3 or TRBV12-4 to TRBJ2-3, with 7 nucleotides matching TRBD1. This CDR3 contains 15 residues. Germline trimming cut 6 bases from V and 0 bases from J; bases unmatched to any gene: 6. The CDR3 DNA reads as TGTGCCAGCAGCTTCAGGGGGACCAGCACAGATACGCAGTATTTT. Translation: CASSFRGTSTDTQYF.

Many counts were recorded for this clonotype. The rearrangement links TRBV12-3 or TRBV12-4 to TRBJ2-1; TRBD1 matches at 8 bases. The CDR3 loop spans 15 amino acids. Losses at the gene ends were 6 bases for V and 4 bases for J; bases not matched to a gene: 8. The CDR3 sequence is CASRPGTGLYNEQFF. As DNA, the CDR3 is TGTGCCAGCAGGCCCGGGACAGGACTATACAATGAGCAGTTCTTC.

This clonotype was counted at least ten times. The V call is TRBV7-9, the J call TRBJ2-5, with a tentative D call TRBD2 (7 bases). V lost 3 bases and J 2 bases, leaving 10 bases between the germline ends. Germline values: CDR1 SEHNR, CDR2 FQNEAQ (reference sequence). This CDR3 contains 14 residues. CDR3 sequence: CASSLGGQQETQYF. Here the CDR3 DNA reads TGTGCCAGCAGCTTGGGGGGGCAGCAAGAGACCCAGTACTTC.

The chain carries TRBV29-1 and TRBJ2-7; 7 nucleotides align to TRBD1. Germline values: CDR1 SQVTM, CDR2 ANQGSEA. V trimming: 4 bases; J trimming: 5 bases; junction bases outside the gene matches: 5. The CDR3 contains 12 residues. DNA of the CDR3: TGCAGCGTTGGGGGGACAGTCGACGAGCAGTACTTC. Translation: CSVGGTVDEQYF.

This chain links TRBV20-1 with TRBJ2-1; TRBD2 matches 9 bases. This CDR3 region has 15 residues. Germline assignment: CDR1 DFQATT and CDR2 SNEGSKA (reference sequence). After removal of 1 base from V and 5 bases from J, the junction contained 6 bases not matched to a gene. The CDR3, as DNA: TGCAGTGCTAGAGTCGGCGGGGGGGCTGACAATGAGCAGTTCTTC. Its translation: CSARVGGGADNEQFF.

By share, this clonotype ranks as medium-sized. The chain combines TRBV20-1 with TRBJ2-3, with a tentative D call TRBD1 (6 bases). V was cut by 4 bases and J by 0 bases, with 8 bases left in between. The germline CDR1 and CDR2 sequences are DFQATT and SNEGSKA (reference sequence). The CDR3 contains 13 residues. As DNA, the CDR3 is TGCAGTGCTACCGGGACAAGCACAGATACGCAGTATTTT. It codes for CSATGTSTDTQYF.

V usage is TRBV29-1 and J usage is TRBJ2-7; possible D gene TRBD2, 6 bases. The V and J ends lost 1 base and 6 bases respectively, with 13 bases between them. The CDR3 has 13 residues. Germline CDR1 SQVTM, CDR2 ANQGSEA. CDR3 DNA sequence: TGCAGCGTTGAAGGCGGGGTGGGTTCCGAGCAGTACTTC. It translates to CSVEGGVGSEQYF.

This clonotype appeared many times. The rearrangement uses TRBV29-1 and TRBJ2-7; D possibly uses TRBD1 or TRBD2 (7 bases each). This CDR3 spans 14 amino acids. Germline CDR1 is SQVTM and CDR2 is ANQGSEA. Trimming removed 5 bases at V and 3 bases at J, with 17 bases between. The CDR3 loop is CSVTGEGQRYEQYF. For the CDR3, the DNA is TGCAGCGTTACCGGGGAGGGACAGCGCTACGAGCAGTACTTC.

This clonotype was observed a handful of times. The V and J genes are TRBV7-8 and TRBJ2-1; D gene unclear. The length of the CDR3 is 14 residues. Looked up from germline, CDR1 is SGHVS and CDR2 is FQNEAQ. V dropped 5 bases and J dropped 3 bases, with 11 bases sitting between them. CDR3 in amino acids: CASSPASGYNEQFF. In DNA form, the CDR3 reads TGTGCCAGCAGCCCTGCCTCCGGCTACAATGAGCAGTTCTTC. The variable domain in full, with the rest retrieved from reference TRBV7-8 and TRBJ2-1, is GAGVSQSPRYKVAKRGQDVALRCDPISGHVSLFWYQQALGQGPEFLTYFQNEAQLDKSGLPSDRFFAERPEGSVSTLKIQRTQQEDSAVYLCASSPASGYNEQFFGPGTRLTVL.

This clonotype was counted ten times or more. This sequence joins TRBV4-2 and TRBJ1-3, with D perhaps matching TRBD1 (6 bases). Germline V lookup: CDR1 LGHNA, CDR2 YNFKEQ. CDR3 length equals 16 residues. Trimming pared 0 bases from V and 4 bases from J, leaving 13 bases between. The CDR3 DNA sequence: TGTGCCAGCAGCCAAGAGGCGGGGGGCTCAGGAAACACCATATATTTT. Translation gives CASSQEAGGSGNTIYF.

This chain uses TRBV5-1 with TRBJ2-2, with a tentative D call TRBD1 (6 bases). V was clipped by 2 bases and J by 1 base, with 18 bases between them. This CDR3 has 18 residues. CDR1 and CDR2 from the germline V gene are SGHRS and YFSETQ. The CDR3 is CASSFGGFRGVNTGELFF. As DNA, the CDR3 is TGCGCCAGCAGCTTCGGAGGATTCAGGGGCGTGAACACCGGGGAGCTGTTTTTT.

This clonotype has a count of ten or more. This sequence joins TRBV11-2 and TRBJ2-4; 13 bases agree with TRBD2. CDR1 and CDR2 (germline): SGHAT, FQNNGV. The CDR3 runs to 17 residues. J was trimmed by 6 bases and V by 7 bases; bases with no gene match: 12. The CDR3 DNA follows: TGTGCCAGCACCGTGGGACTAGCGGGATCGGGTAGAAACATTCAGTACTTC. Translation gives CASTVGLAGSGRNIQYF.

This clonotype was observed a single time. The CDR3 reads CASNGATYEQYF. CDR3 DNA: TGCGCCAGCAACGGGGCCACCTACGAGCAGTACTTC. The V and J genes are TRBV10-2 and TRBJ2-7, with D possibly being TRBD1 or TRBD2 (5 bases each). Germline V CDR1 and CDR2: WSHSY, SAAADI. V dropped 7 bases and J dropped 2 bases, with 9 bases sitting between them. The length of the CDR3 is 12 residues.

This clonotype was seen a few times. CDR3 sequence (DNA): TGTGCCAGCAGCAAGGACTGGAACACTGAAGCTTTCTTT. The encoded protein is CASSKDWNTEAFF. The chain employs TRBV7-3 and TRBJ1-1; no clear D gene. CDR3 size: 13 residues. Germline values: CDR1 SGHTA, CDR2 FQGTGA. The V end lost 5 bases, the J end lost 1 base, and 8 bases lay between the germline ends. The full variable domain, its missing parts supplied by reference TRBV7-3 and TRBJ1-1, is GAGVSQTPSNKVTEKGKYVELRCDPISGHTALYWYRQSLGQGPEFLIYFQGTGAADDSGLPNDRFFAVRPEGSVSTLKIQRTERGDSAVYLCASSKDWNTEAFFGQGTRLTVV.

The J gene is TRBJ2-1, the V gene TRBV11-1; D possibly matches TRBD1 or TRBD2 (5 bases each). The V gene lost 0 bases and the J gene lost 8 bases, with 11 bases spanning the gap. The CDR3 is 14 amino acids. Germline CDR1 reads SGHAT; CDR2 reads FQDESV (reference sequence). CDR3 protein: CASSLARGRDEQFF. CDR3 DNA: TGTGCCAGCAGCTTAGCGAGGGGAAGGGATGAGCAGTTCTTC. Together with reference TRBV11-1 and TRBJ2-1, the CDR3 gives the full variable domain: EAEVAQSPRYKITEKSQAVAFWCDPISGHATLYWYRQILGQGPELLVQFQDESVVDDSQLPKDRFSAERLKGVDSTLKIQPAELGDSAMYLCASSLARGRDEQFFGPGTRLTVL.

V is TRBV10-3 and J is TRBJ2-1; 14 bases align to TRBD2. This CDR3 contains 16 residues. V was clipped by 9 bases and J by 4 bases; unmatched bases: 8. Germline CDR1 and CDR2: ENHRY and SYGVKD. DNA of the CDR3: TGTGCCATTGGGACTAGCGGGAGTCTAAGTTACAATGAGCAGTTCTTC. Translated: CAIGTSGSLSYNEQFF.

Ten or more counts support this clonotype. This rearrangement joins TRBV2 to TRBJ1-2; a possible D gene is TRBD1 (5 bases). Germline V gene data show CDR1 as SNHLY and CDR2 as FYNNEI. The length of the CDR3 is 13 residues. Trimming removed 10 bases from V and 8 bases from J, with 20 bases in between. CDR3 in amino acids: CAISPTGPAGYTF. The CDR3 coding sequence is TGTGCCATCAGCCCCACGGGGCCAGCAGGCTACACCTTC. The complete variable domain, with remaining parts taken from reference TRBV2 and TRBJ1-2, reads EPEVTQTPSHQVTQMGQEVILRCVPISNHLYFYWYRQILGQKVEFLVSFYNNEISEKSEIFDDQFSVERPDGSNFTLKIRSTKLEDSAMYFCAISPTGPAGYTFGSGTRLTVV.

Many counts were recorded for this clonotype. V gene TRBV7-9 combines with J gene TRBJ2-7; weak D call: TRBD2 (5 bases). Looked up from germline, CDR1 is SEHNR and CDR2 is FQNEAQ (reference sequence). The CDR3 spans 15 residues. V dropped 8 bases and J dropped 0 bases, with 17 bases sitting between them. The CDR3 DNA reads TGTGCCAGCTCCCTGGGAGTGGGCACCTCCTACGAGCAGTACTTC. Protein sequence: CASSLGVGTSYEQYF.

In this sample, this clonotype turned up many times. Here the CDR3 DNA reads TGTGCCAGCAGTTTATTCCAGGCCTCGAGCTCCTACAATGAGCAGTTCTTC. Its protein is CASSLFQASSSYNEQFF. The chain employs TRBV27 and TRBJ2-1, with D uncertain. This CDR3 contains 17 residues. Trimming cost V 1 base and J 0 bases, with 13 bases left between them. CDR1 and CDR2 from the germline V gene are MNHEY and SMNVEV (reference sequence).

This clonotype was observed a handful of times. The chain has TRBV20-1 and TRBJ2-1; 7 nucleotides match TRBD2. The CDR3 is made up of 16 amino acids. V lost 0 bases, J lost 4 bases, and 9 bases stayed unmatched. The germline V gene encodes CDR1 DFQATT and CDR2 SNEGSKA (reference sequence). This CDR3 is CSARDTLISGYNEQFF. The CDR3 coding sequence is TGCAGTGCTAGAGATACCCTGATTAGCGGGTACAATGAGCAGTTCTTC.

This clonotype was seen more than once but under ten times. This sequence joins TRBV14 and TRBJ2-1, with 8 bases aligning to TRBD1. Germline V gene sequence: CDR1 SGHDN, CDR2 FVKESK. The J segment lost 8 bases and the V segment lost 6 bases, leaving 18 bases of the junction unmatched. This CDR3 is 17 amino acids long. The chain's CDR3 is CASSLSGTGKRGDEQFF. The CDR3 bases are TGTGCCAGCAGTCTCTCAGGGACAGGAAAGAGAGGAGATGAGCAGTTCTTC.

This clonotype was observed at least ten times. The chain links TRBV29-1 to TRBJ2-3; 11 bases are shared with TRBD1. Germline loops: CDR1 SQVTM, CDR2 ANQGSEA. V lost 8 bases to trimming and J lost 4 bases; unmatched junction nucleotides: 8. The CDR3 has 14 residues. The CDR3, as DNA: TGCAGCCCCCGATGGGGACAGGGGGCAGATACGCAGTATTTT. Its protein is CSPRWGQGADTQYF.

The chain is built from TRBV5-1 and TRBJ2-1; D might be TRBD2 (5 bases). V was clipped by 1 base and J by 10 bases, with 9 bases between them. CDR1 and CDR2 (germline): SGHRS, YFSETQ. This CDR3 spans 12 amino acids. DNA of the CDR3: TGCGCCAGCAGCTTGCCGGGCGGGGAGCAGTTCTTC. It translates to CASSLPGGEQFF.

A few counts support this clonotype. The chain has TRBV20-1 and TRBJ2-7; D possibly corresponds to TRBD1 (5 bases). V lost 0 bases and J lost 3, with 12 bases in between. The CDR3 loop spans 14 amino acids. CDR1 and CDR2 from the germline V gene are DFQATT and SNEGSKA (reference sequence). The chain's CDR3 is CSARDPQGDYEQYF. CDR3 DNA: TGCAGTGCTAGAGATCCCCAGGGCGACTACGAGCAGTACTTC.